These 15 T cell receptor beta chains were all obtained from the same sample, sequenced in a study of cytomegalovirus exposure and HLA in healthy donors. Both 60 Vbeta primers and 13 Jbeta primers went into the PCR. Clones were read by immunoSEQ multiplex PCR, and TCRdb kept only the in-frame ones, dropping some. Among 90,000 to 150,000 clones listed, roughly 65% were seen once. The material sequenced was PBMCs. The receptors stem from a man aged 35-49 years in good health and CMV-seropositive.

This chain joins TRBV2 and TRBJ2-6; possible D gene TRBD1, 6 bases. V was cut by 4 bases and J by 6 bases, with 13 bases left in between. The CDR3 is 15 amino acids. Per germline, CDR1 SNHLY and CDR2 FYNNEI. CDR3 in amino acids: CASSGDTPTANVLTF. The CDR3 DNA follows: TGTGCCAGCAGTGGGGACACTCCAACGGCCAACGTCCTGACTTTC.

V gene TRBV27 combines with J gene TRBJ2-5; TRBD1 matches 11 bases. The J call may be in error: the DNA end matches TRBJ2-7 better. Germline CDR1 is MNHEY and CDR2 is SMNVEV (reference sequence). CDR3 length: 17 amino acids. In nucleotides, the CDR3 is TGTGCCAGCAGTTTCGGGAATTCGGGACAGGGGGTCCACGAGCAGTACTTC. Translation gives CASSFGNSGQGVHEQYF.

The chain couples TRBV7-2 to TRBJ1-2; 7 bases match TRBD1. Germline assignment: CDR1 SGHTA and CDR2 FQGNSA. This CDR3 is 15 amino acids long. V lost 0 bases and J lost 2; bases outside the gene matches: 3. The CDR3 DNA sequence: TGTGCCAGCAGCTTAGCAGGGACAGAGAACTATGGCTACACCTTC. Translation: CASSLAGTENYGYTF.

The chain links TRBV27 to TRBJ2-1; 8 bases line up with TRBD2. The CDR3 consists of 15 residues. CDR1 MNHEY and CDR2 SMNVEV come from the germline V gene (reference sequence). Trimming at V came to 5 bases and at J to 8 bases, leaving 11 bases not matched to a gene. The CDR3, as DNA: TGTGCCAGCAGTCCCCTTTCGGCTAGCGGGTATGAGCAGTTCTTC. Translated: CASSPLSASGYEQFF.

CDR3 amino acids: CASSKRQDFEQYF. The DNA for the CDR3 is TGTGCCAGCAGCAAAAGACAGGATTTCGAGCAGTACTTC. The rearrangement uses TRBV21-1 and TRBJ2-7; the D call TRBD1 from the table was never checked on the DNA. TRBV21-1 is labeled a pseudogene. This CDR3 is 13 amino acids long.

The chain employs TRBV6-1 and TRBJ2-1; tentative D call: TRBD1 (5 bases). Germline-derived CDR1 and CDR2 are MNHNS and SASEGT. CDR3 length: 15 amino acids. V was trimmed by 2 bases and J by 7 bases, leaving 15 bases between them. CDR3 DNA: TGTGCCAGCAGTGAACACCAGGGTCTAAAAAATGAGCAGTTCTTC. Translated: CASSEHQGLKNEQFF.

This chain connects TRBV18 to TRBJ1-1; 10 positions agree with TRBD1. V gave up 6 bases and J gave up 0 bases; unmatched junction bases: 4. CDR3 size: 15 residues. CDR1 and CDR2 (germline): KGHSH, LQKENI. The CDR3 region has the DNA TGTGCCAGCTCGCGACAGGGGGCGATGAACACTGAAGCTTTCTTT. Translation: CASSRQGAMNTEAFF.

This clone was seen only a few times. J is TRBJ1-1 and V is TRBV29-1, with D unresolved. The V end lost 1 base, the J end lost 4 bases, and 13 bases lay between the germline ends. CDR3 length: 14 residues. Germline V gene sequence: CDR1 SQVTM, CDR2 ANQGSEA. CDR3: CSVEAYPGSTEAFF. In DNA, the CDR3 is TGCAGCGTTGAAGCATACCCGGGAAGCACTGAAGCTTTCTTT.

This clone was seen a handful of times. The chain links TRBV2 to TRBJ2-3, with unresolved D. The germline V gene has CDR1 SNHLY and CDR2 FYNNEI. Trimming shortened V by 6 bases and J by 0 bases, and 16 bases separated the two germline ends. This CDR3 has 16 amino acids. CDR3 protein: CASSTFDILSTDTQYF. DNA for the CDR3: TGTGCCAGCAGCACCTTCGACATACTGAGCACAGATACGCAGTATTTT.

Here the CDR3 DNA reads TGTGCCAGCTCACCACTTCCCGGGACAGGGGGCAATGAGCAGTTCTTC. Translation gives CASSPLPGTGGNEQFF. V gene TRBV18 combines with J gene TRBJ2-1; 11 bases line up with TRBD1. Germline V CDR1 and CDR2: KGHSH, LQKENI. The CDR3 spans 16 residues. The V gene end was trimmed by 1 base and the J gene end by 6 bases; junction bases not matched to a gene: 5. Together with reference TRBV18 and TRBJ2-1, the CDR3 gives the full variable domain: NAGVMQNPRHLVRRRGQEARLRCSPMKGHSHVYWYRQLPEEGLKFMVYLQKENIIDESGMPKERFSAEFPKEGPSILRIQQVVRGDSAAYFCASSPLPGTGGNEQFFGPGTRLTVL.

This rearrangement joins TRBV4-1 to TRBJ2-4, with 12 positions matching TRBD2. The ends lost 4 bases at V and 9 bases at J; junction bases unmatched: 10. Germline V gene data show CDR1 as MGHRA and CDR2 as YSYEKL. This CDR3 comprises 16 residues. The CDR3 nucleotides are TGCGCCAGCAGCCCGCGGACTAGCGGGAAGGGGGGCATTCAGTACTTC. Protein product: CASSPRTSGKGGIQYF.

The chain uses TRBV2 and TRBJ2-3; 8 bases line up with TRBD1. CDR1 and CDR2 (germline): SNHLY, FYNNEI. The CDR3 loop spans 16 amino acids. The junction had 10 bases not matched to a gene; V was cut back by 6 bases and J by 2 bases. CDR3 region: CASSAEDRVFTDTQYF. The CDR3 nucleotides are TGTGCCAGCAGCGCTGAGGACAGGGTTTTCACAGATACGCAGTATTTT.

The CDR3 is CASSLGASGRSDTQYF. The CDR3, as DNA: TGTGCCAGCAGCTTAGGTGCTAGCGGGAGGTCAGATACGCAGTATTTT. The chain uses TRBV7-3 and TRBJ2-3, with TRBD2 identical over 11 bases. From germline, CDR1 is SGHTA and CDR2 FQGTGA. The CDR3 sequence is 16 residues long. The V segment lost 2 bases and the J segment 4 bases; nucleotides outside the gene matches: 5.

This chain uses TRBV19 with TRBJ2-3, with 8 bases identical to TRBD1. The CDR3 consists of 16 residues. Trimming took 5 bases from V and 3 from J; bases not matched to a gene: 10. Germline CDR1 reads LNHDA; CDR2 reads SQIVND (reference sequence). CDR3 bases: TGTGCCAGTAGTGATCCAGGGGGCGCGGGAACAGATACGCAGTATTTT. Translated: CASSDPGGAGTDTQYF.

The chain combines TRBV5-1 with TRBJ2-3; 9 nucleotides agree with TRBD1. The germline gives CDR1 SGHRS, CDR2 YFSETQ. Germline trimming cut 5 bases from V and 1 base from J; bases unmatched to any gene: 5. CDR3 size: 15 residues. The CDR3 DNA sequence: TGCGCCAGCAGTAGACAGGGGGAGGGCACAGATACGCAGTATTTT. This codes for CASSRQGEGTDTQYF.